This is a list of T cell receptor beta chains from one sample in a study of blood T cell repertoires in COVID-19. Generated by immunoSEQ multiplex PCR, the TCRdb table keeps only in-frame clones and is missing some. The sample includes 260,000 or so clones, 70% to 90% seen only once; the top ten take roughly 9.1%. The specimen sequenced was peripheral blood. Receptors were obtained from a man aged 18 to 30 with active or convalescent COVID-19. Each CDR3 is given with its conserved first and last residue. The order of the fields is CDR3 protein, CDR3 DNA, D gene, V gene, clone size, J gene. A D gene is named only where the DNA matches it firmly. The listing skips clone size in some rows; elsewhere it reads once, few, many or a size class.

CASSLTGITNYGYTF	TGTGCCAGCAGCTTGACAGGAATCACTAACTATGGCTACACCTTC	.	TRBV7-8	once	TRBJ1-2
CASSLSGVTYEQYF	TGTGCCAGCAGCCTCTCGGGGGTCACCTACGAGCAGTACTTC	.	TRBV7-2	.	TRBJ2-7
CASSGVGGFGTEAFF	TGTGCCAGCAGCGGGGTAGGTGGTTTCGGCACTGAAGCTTTCTTT	.	TRBV27	.	TRBJ1-1
CASSSGERVTDTQYF	TGTGCCAGCAGCTCCGGGGAGCGGGTGACAGATACGCAGTATTTT	.	TRBV7-3	.	TRBJ2-3
CASSVSQGGYTF	TGTGCCAGCAGCGTATCGCAGGGGGGCTACACCTTC	.	TRBV9	.	TRBJ1-2
CASRITGAGNTIYF	TGTGCCAGCAGAATCACAGGGGCTGGAAACACCATATATTTT	TRBD1	TRBV2	.	TRBJ1-3
CASSERYNSPLHF	TGTGCCAGCAGTGAGAGGTACAATTCACCCCTCCACTTT	.	TRBV2	once	TRBJ1-6
CASSLTEGTNQPQHF	TGTGCCAGCAGCTTAACGGAGGGGACCAATCAGCCCCAGCATTTT	.	TRBV7-8	.	TRBJ1-5
CASSFGTDYGYTF	TGTGCCAGCAGCTTTGGGACAGACTATGGCTACACCTTC	TRBD1	TRBV14	.	TRBJ1-2
CASSALAADPYEQYF	TGTGCCAGCAGCGCTCTAGCGGCGGACCCCTACGAGCAGTACTTC	TRBD2	TRBV9	.	TRBJ2-7
CASSQYRKETQYF	TGTGCCAGCAGCCAGTATCGTAAAGAGACCCAGTACTTC	.	TRBV14	.	TRBJ2-5
CASSAKGQGATGELFF	TGTGCCAGCAGCGCAAAAGGACAGGGGGCCACCGGGGAGCTGTTTTTT	TRBD1	TRBV9	.	TRBJ2-2
CASSPTGLGHTIYF	TGTGCCAGCAGTCCAACAGGTCTGGGGCACACCATATATTTT	.	TRBV27	.	TRBJ1-3
CASSEYGQGVVPDTQYF	TGTGCCAGCAGCGAGTACGGACAGGGGGTAGTTCCAGATACGCAGTATTTT	TRBD1	TRBV9	.	TRBJ2-3
CASESGYSYEQYF	TGTGCCAGCGAGAGCGGGTACTCCTACGAGCAGTACTTC	.	TRBV7-9	.	TRBJ2-7
CASSYGFSREKLFF	TGTGCCAGCAGTTACGGTTTTAGTCGGGAAAAACTGTTTTTT	.	TRBV6-5	medium-sized	TRBJ1-4
CASRTPGTLDQYQPQHF	TGTGCCAGCAGGACCCCGGGAACACTCGACCAATATCAGCCCCAGCATTTT	.	TRBV6-4	.	TRBJ1-5
CASTLDRGVTEAFF	TGTGCCAGCACCTTAGACAGGGGAGTCACTGAAGCTTTCTTT	TRBD1	TRBV6-5	once	TRBJ1-1
CAAQGGDSSGANVLTF	TGTGCCGCTCAAGGCGGGGACAGCTCTGGGGCCAACGTCCTGACTTTC	.	TRBV19	.	TRBJ2-6
CASSLGARPNTEAFF	TGTGCCAGCAGCTTAGGGGCACGGCCGAACACTGAAGCTTTCTTT	.	TRBV11-2	.	TRBJ1-1
CASSFTGNTEAFF	TGTGCCAGCAGCTTTACGGGGAACACTGAAGCTTTCTTT	.	TRBV7-9	once	TRBJ1-1
CASSAWDTSGNTIYF	TGTGCCAGCAGCGCCTGGGACACCTCTGGAAACACCATATATTTT	.	TRBV6-5	.	TRBJ1-3
CASSPKGLAGPTDTQYF	TGTGCCAGCAGCCCTAAAGGGCTAGCGGGGCCCACAGATACGCAGTATTTT	TRBD2	TRBV6-4	.	TRBJ2-3
CASSDQVRETQYF	TGCGCCAGCAGTGACCAAGTGCGGGAGACCCAGTACTTC	.	TRBV10-1	.	TRBJ2-5
CASRPQGVRTGELFF	TGTGCCAGCAGGCCTCAGGGGGTGCGGACCGGGGAGCTGTTTTTT	TRBD1	TRBV27	once	TRBJ2-2
CASSQGQINYGYTF	TGTGCCAGCAGCCAAGGACAGATTAACTATGGCTACACCTTC	.	TRBV3-1/TRBV3-2	.	TRBJ1-2
CASRFDRGYEQYF	TGTGCAAGTCGCTTTGACAGGGGCTACGAGCAGTACTTC	.	TRBV12-2	.	TRBJ2-7
CASSRGGGFGRMNTEAFF	TGTGCCAGCAGCCGGGGGGGTGGTTTCGGTAGAATGAACACTGAAGCTTTCTTT	.	TRBV5-8	.	TRBJ1-1
CASSPPNRSYNEQFF	TGTGCCAGCAGCCCCCCTAACAGGTCCTACAATGAGCAGTTCTTC	.	TRBV13	.	TRBJ2-1
CASSQTDTYNEKLFF	TGTGCCAGCAGCCAAACGGACACGTATAATGAAAAACTGTTTTTT	.	TRBV3-1/TRBV3-2	.	TRBJ1-4
CASSPEGTTADTEAFF	TGTGCCAGCAGCCCCGAGGGGACAACCGCGGACACTGAAGCTTTCTTT	.	TRBV9	.	TRBJ1-1
CASSQAGTGNSPLHF	TGTGCCAGCAGCCAAGCCGGGACAGGGAATTCACCCCTCCACTTT	TRBD1	TRBV3-1/TRBV3-2	.	TRBJ1-6
CASSAGQGGYEQYF	TGCGCCAGCAGCGCGGGACAGGGTGGCTACGAGCAGTACTTC	TRBD1	TRBV5-1	.	TRBJ2-7
CASSPNRGNSNQPQHF	TGTGCCAGCTCACCAAATCGGGGTAATAGCAATCAGCCCCAGCATTTT	.	TRBV18	.	TRBJ1-5
CASSTDRIPFF	TGTGCCAGCTCAACAGACAGAATTCCGTTCTTC	.	TRBV18	.	TRBJ2-1
CASSPRGAGGPLSSYNEQFF	TGTGCCAGCAGCCCGAGAGGAGCGGGGGGGCCCCTTAGCTCCTACAATGAGCAGTTCTTC	TRBD2	TRBV6-6	.	TRBJ2-1
CASSQGVAQETQYF	TGCGCCAGCAGCCAAGGGGTAGCACAAGAGACCCAGTACTTC	.	TRBV4-1	.	TRBJ2-5
CASKGAPEMGNTEAFF	TGTGCCAGCAAAGGGGCCCCCGAGATGGGGAACACTGAAGCTTTCTTT	.	TRBV27	.	TRBJ1-1
CASSWTYYGENTEAFF	TGTGCCAGCAGCTGGACATATTATGGAGAGAACACTGAAGCTTTCTTT	.	TRBV13	.	TRBJ1-1
CASSGGAGDTQYF	TGTGCCAGTAGCGGGGGGGCCGGCGATACGCAGTATTTT	TRBD2	TRBV12-3/TRBV12-4	once	TRBJ2-3
CASLPGTSNTGELFF	TGTGCCAGTCTTCCGGGAACCTCGAACACCGGGGAGCTGTTTTTT	.	TRBV19	.	TRBJ2-2
CASSYSRGLGGYTF	TGTGCCAGCAGTTACTCGAGAGGTCTGGGTGGCTACACCTTC	.	TRBV6-5	.	TRBJ1-2
CASSQDPSGGGYGYTF	TGCGCCAGCAGCCAAGATCCGTCAGGGGGCGGCTATGGCTACACCTTC	TRBD1	TRBV4-3	.	TRBJ1-2
CASSEVGRTDTQYF	TGCGCCAGCAGTGAGGTCGGGAGGACAGATACGCAGTATTTT	TRBD2	TRBV10-2	.	TRBJ2-3
CASHKTLAGATGTQYF	TGTGCCAGCCACAAGACACTAGCGGGGGCAACTGGGACCCAGTACTTC	TRBD2	TRBV2	.	TRBJ2-5
CASSQDTGTDTQYF	TGTGCCAGCAGCCAAGATACTGGCACAGATACGCAGTATTTT	.	TRBV3-1/TRBV3-2	.	TRBJ2-3
CASSYQRGWEYF	TGTGCCAGCAGTTACCAGAGGGGGTGGGAGTACTTC	.	TRBV6-2/TRBV6-3	.	TRBJ2-7
CASSLLGALNTEAFF	TGTGCCAGTAGTCTCCTAGGGGCTTTGAACACTGAAGCTTTCTTT	.	TRBV19	few	TRBJ1-1
CASTTAGLAYNEQFF	TGTGCCAGCACTACAGCGGGGTTGGCTTACAATGAGCAGTTCTTC	TRBD2	TRBV27	.	TRBJ2-1
CASSLGGGDTEAFF	TGTGCCAGCAGCTTGGGAGGGGGCGACACTGAAGCTTTCTTT	TRBD1	TRBV5-5	.	TRBJ1-1
CASGSLRTGREGRHEQFF	TGTGCTAGTGGTTCCTTGCGGACAGGGAGGGAAGGTAGACATGAGCAGTTCTTC	.	TRBV12-5	.	TRBJ2-1
CASSSGLKLFF	TGTGCCAGCAGCTCGGGACTAAAACTGTTTTTT	.	TRBV11-1	.	TRBJ1-4
CASRLAGRPYNEQFF	TGTGCCAGCAGGCTAGCGGGGCGCCCCTACAATGAGCAGTTCTTC	TRBD2	TRBV27	.	TRBJ2-1
CASSLTSSYEQYF	TGTGCCAGCAGCTTGACTAGCTCCTACGAGCAGTACTTC	.	TRBV5-6	.	TRBJ2-7
CASSTGTGARVYEQYF	TGTGCCAGCAGCACCGGGACAGGGGCAAGGGTGTACGAGCAGTACTTC	TRBD1	TRBV5-6	.	TRBJ2-7
CASSYRRSTEAFF	TGTGCCAGCAGTTACCGGAGGAGCACTGAAGCTTTCTTT	.	TRBV6-6	.	TRBJ1-1
CASSTGWNEQFF	TGTGCCAGCAGCACCGGGTGGAATGAGCAGTTCTTC	.	TRBV6-2/TRBV6-3	once	TRBJ2-1
CASLLGGAKNTEAFF	TGTGCCAGTTTATTAGGGGGGGCTAAGAACACTGAAGCTTTCTTT	.	TRBV7-9	.	TRBJ1-1
CASSYMMVSYYEQYF	TGTGCCAGCAGTTACATGATGGTCAGTTACTACGAGCAGTACTTC	.	TRBV6-2/TRBV6-3	.	TRBJ2-7